One and the same sample provided the 5 T cell receptor beta chains below, sequenced in a study of blood T cell repertoires in COVID-19. Profiled with immunoSEQ multiplex PCR; TCRdb holds only in-frame clones, not every one. The table lists some 150,000 clones, 87% of them singletons. The sequencing sample was made of peripheral blood. The receptors were sampled from a woman aged 45-65 years with acute or convalescent COVID-19.

This chain uses TRBV3-1 (or the pseudogene TRBV3-2) with TRBJ1-6; tentative D call: TRBD1 (5 bases). This CDR3 has 14 residues. V lost 1 base to trimming and J lost 7 bases, with 8 bases between them. Per germline, CDR1 LGHDT and CDR2 YNNKEL (reference sequence). CDR3 region: CASSQVGGNSPLHF. CDR3 bases: TGTGCCAGCAGCCAAGTTGGGGGGAATTCACCCCTCCACTTT.

V is TRBV29-1 and J is TRBJ1-4; 7 bases match TRBD1. CDR3 length: 15 residues. The V segment lost 2 bases and the J segment 8 bases; nucleotides outside the gene matches: 11. Per the germline V gene, CDR1 is SQVTM and CDR2 is ANQGSEA. The CDR3 loop reads CSVESRQGGMEKLFF. CDR3 in DNA: TGCAGCGTTGAATCCAGACAGGGCGGCATGGAAAAACTGTTTTTT.

The V call is TRBV11-2, the J call TRBJ2-6; 9 bases are shared with TRBD2. With 6 bases clipped from V and 3 bases from J, the junction kept 9 bases outside the gene matches. Germline CDR1 SGHAT, CDR2 FQNNGV. The CDR3 loop spans 17 amino acids. The CDR3 protein is CASSSGLAVGGANVLTF. DNA for the CDR3: TGTGCCAGCAGTTCGGGACTAGCAGTGGGTGGGGCCAACGTCCTGACTTTC.

The chain joins TRBV9 to TRBJ2-7, with TRBD1 matching over 8 bases. V gave up 4 bases and J gave up 4 bases; unmatched junction bases: 13. CDR3 length equals 16 residues. Germline V gene data show CDR1 as SGDLS and CDR2 as YYNGEE. CDR3 nucleotide sequence: TGTGCCAGCAGCCCCTACTCCAGGGGGCTGGCTTACGAGCAGTACTTC. Encoded protein: CASSPYSRGLAYEQYF.

J is TRBJ2-2 and V is TRBV28, with a possible D match to TRBD2 (5 bases). V lost 6 bases, J lost 7 bases, and 12 bases lay in between. CDR1 and CDR2 from the germline V gene are MDHEN and SYDVKM. The CDR3 is 13 amino acids. CDR3 nucleotides: TGTGCCAGCAGCGCTACGGGGATCGGGGAGCTGTTTTTT. Protein sequence: CASSATGIGELFF.